These 30 T cell receptor beta chains were all obtained from the same sample, sequenced in a study of CD8 T cells in ankylosing spondylitis. TCRdb processed the 5' RACE reads anew with MiXCR; each CDR3 protein has one entry. Of about 110,000 distinct CDR3 sequences detected, about 25% appear once; the ten largest clones hold about 12%. Sequenced: synovial fluid, either unsorted or a sorted T cell fraction (not recorded which). The source is a male donor with ankylosing spondylitis.

V gene TRBV7-2 combines with J gene TRBJ2-7; a possible D gene is TRBD1 (5 bases). Trimming stripped 2 bases from V and 6 bases from J, with 11 bases between. Germline V gene data show CDR1 as SGHTA and CDR2 as FQGNSA. The CDR3 consists of 13 residues. The CDR3, as DNA: TGTGCCAGCAGCTTATTCCAGGGCGCCGAGCAGTACTTC. Translated: CASSLFQGAEQYF.

This clonotype has more than one count but fewer than ten. The chain joins TRBV5-1 to TRBJ1-1, with 9 positions matching TRBD1. J was trimmed by 1 base and V by 3 bases; bases with no gene match: 1. Looked up from germline, CDR1 is SGHRS and CDR2 is YFSETQ. The CDR3 runs 14 residues. The CDR3 region has the DNA TGCGCCAGCAGCTCGGGACAGGGGAACACTGAAGCTTTCTTT. The encoded protein is CASSSGQGNTEAFF. The entire variable domain, with the rest obtained from reference TRBV5-1 and TRBJ1-1, is as follows: KAGVTQTPRYLIKTRGQQVTLSCSPISGHRSVSWYQQTPGQGLQFLFEYFSETQRNKGNFPGRFSGRQFSNSRSEMNVSTLELGDSALYLCASSSGQGNTEAFFGQGTRLTVV.

This clonotype was seen more than once but under ten times. This sequence joins TRBV3-1 and TRBJ2-1; 9 positions agree with TRBD2. CDR1 is LGHDT, CDR2 YNNKEL, per germline (reference sequence). The trim removed 0 bases at V and 12 bases at J, leaving 12 bases unmatched. This CDR3 contains 16 residues. In nucleotides, the CDR3 is TGTGCCAGCAGCCAAGATCTCAGCGGGGGGCTCGAGGGGCAGTTCTTC. Amino acid sequence: CASSQDLSGGLEGQFF.

V and J are TRBV5-6 and TRBJ2-1, with no clear D. Germline V gene data show CDR1 as SGHDT and CDR2 as YYEEEE. V lost 0 bases and J 14 bases, leaving 12 bases between the germline ends. The CDR3 extends over 12 amino acids. CDR3 in amino acids: CASSLALTSEFF. The CDR3 coding sequence is TGTGCCAGCAGCTTGGCCTTAACCTCTGAGTTCTTC.

This clonotype was observed at least ten times. The rearrangement uses TRBV20-1 and TRBJ2-1; TRBD1 aligns across 7 bases. The CDR3 is 15 amino acids. Per the germline V gene, CDR1 is DFQATT and CDR2 is SNEGSKA (reference sequence). The V segment lost 0 bases and the J segment 3 bases; nucleotides outside the gene matches: 5. The CDR3 DNA is TGCAGTGCTAGAGACAGCGGACAGGTCTACAATGAGCAGTTCTTC. Translating it yields CSARDSGQVYNEQFF.

The chain joins TRBV5-1 to TRBJ2-2; TRBD1 matches 9 bases. Germline V gene lookup returns CDR1 SGHRS and CDR2 YFSETQ. CDR3 length: 15 residues. After removal of 3 bases from V and 2 bases from J, the junction contained 2 bases not matched to a gene. This CDR3 reads CASSWGQGNTGELFF. DNA of the CDR3: TGCGCCAGCAGCTGGGGACAGGGTAACACCGGGGAGCTGTTTTTT.

This clonotype turned up a few times. The rearrangement joins TRBV15 to TRBJ2-3; D is tentatively TRBD1 or TRBD2 (6 bases each). Deletions cut 2 bases from V and 3 bases from J, with 12 bases between. This CDR3 is 15 amino acids long. Looked up from germline, CDR1 is LNHNV and CDR2 is YYDKDF (reference sequence). Here the CDR3 reads CATSRTRRGTDTQYF. In DNA, the CDR3 is TGTGCCACCAGCAGAACCCGGAGGGGGACAGATACGCAGTATTTT. The full variable domain, in which reference TRBV15 and TRBJ2-3 provide the parts outside the CDR3, is DAMVIQNPRYQVTQFGKPVTLSCSQTLNHNVMYWYQQKSSQAPKLLFHYYDKDFNNEADTPDNFQSRRPNTSFCFLDIRSPGLGDTAMYLCATSRTRRGTDTQYFGPGTRLTVL.

The chain is built from TRBV2 and TRBJ2-1; 7 bases line up with TRBD2. Germline V gene lookup returns CDR1 SNHLY and CDR2 FYNNEI. V gave up 7 bases and J gave up 8 bases; unmatched junction bases: 20. This CDR3 is built from 17 residues. CDR3 nucleotides: TGTGCCAGCAAGGCCTGGGTTAGTGGCGGGAGCAACGATGAGCAGTTCTTC. Amino acids: CASKAWVSGGSNDEQFF.

J is TRBJ2-2 and V is TRBV5-6; unclear D gene. This CDR3 comprises 15 residues. Trimming left V 8 bases short and J 2 bases short, with 16 bases between. Per germline, CDR1 SGHDT and CDR2 YYEEEE. The CDR3: CARGPPVLNTGELFF. The CDR3 region has the DNA TGTGCCAGGGGCCCCCCGGTCCTCAACACCGGGGAGCTGTTTTTT. The full variable domain, completed using reference TRBV5-6 and TRBJ2-2, is DAGVTQSPTHLIKTRGQQVTLRCSPKSGHDTVSWYQQALGQGPQFIFQYYEEEERQRGNFPDRFSGHQFPNYSSELNVNALLLGDSALYLCARGPPVLNTGELFFGEGSRLTVL.

In its sample, this clonotype was seen once. V is TRBV12-3 or TRBV12-4 and J is TRBJ1-5; D is possibly TRBD1 (5 bases). V lost 4 bases and J 0 bases, leaving 13 bases between the germline ends. The CDR3 spans 16 residues. The chain's CDR3 is CASSSRPGNSNQPQHF. In nucleotides, the CDR3 is TGTGCCAGCAGTTCCCGGCCAGGGAATAGCAATCAGCCCCAGCATTTT.

This clonotype was found many times. The J gene is TRBJ2-1, the V gene TRBV3-1; perhaps TRBD2 as D (6 bases). CDR1 and CDR2 (germline): LGHDT, YNNKEL (reference sequence). V dropped 1 base and J dropped 12 bases, with 13 bases sitting between them. CDR3 size: 13 residues. The CDR3 here is CASSQGRGFGQFF. CDR3 sequence (DNA): TGTGCCAGCAGCCAAGGGAGGGGTTTCGGGCAGTTCTTC.

V usage is TRBV18 and J usage is TRBJ1-5, with TRBD1 matching over 8 bases. This CDR3 has 13 amino acids. V was clipped by 4 bases and J by 6 bases; unmatched bases: 2. The germline V gene encodes CDR1 KGHSH and CDR2 LQKENI. CDR3 DNA sequence: TGTGCCAGCTCACAAGGACAGGGTCAGCCCCAGCATTTT. Translated: CASSQGQGQPQHF.

This clonotype was found a few times. The chain joins TRBV4-1 to TRBJ2-2, with TRBD2 matching over 10 bases. Germline CDR1 reads MGHRA; CDR2 reads YSYEKL. V shed 1 base and J 7 bases; nucleotides not matched to a gene: 9. This CDR3 has 17 amino acids. This CDR3 is CASSQGSGRAANGELFF. Here the CDR3 DNA reads TGCGCCAGCAGCCAAGGCAGCGGGAGGGCCGCTAACGGGGAGCTGTTTTTT.

This clonotype occurred many times. The rearrangement uses TRBV2 and TRBJ2-7, with unresolved D. The CDR3 has 10 amino acids. V dropped 3 bases and J dropped 3 bases, with 0 bases sitting between them. Germline lookup yields CDR1 SNHLY and CDR2 FYNNEI. CDR3 residues: CASSDYEQYF. The CDR3 coding sequence is TGTGCCAGCAGTGACTACGAGCAGTACTTC.

In this sample, this clonotype is medium-sized. The chain is built from TRBV7-2 and TRBJ2-3; no clear D. Germline V gene lookup returns CDR1 SGHTA and CDR2 FQGNSA. Trimming stripped 3 bases from V and 5 bases from J, with 12 bases between. The CDR3 covers 14 residues. The CDR3 loop is CASSFISSGDTQYF. In nucleotides, the CDR3 is TGTGCCAGCAGCTTTATCTCTTCGGGAGATACGCAGTATTTT.

The genes are TRBV5-5 and TRBJ2-1; no clear D. Germline loops: CDR1 SGHKS, CDR2 YYEKEE (reference sequence). The CDR3 has 14 residues. V lost 0 bases and J lost 8, with 12 bases in between. The CDR3 loop is CASSLDVFWDEQFF. In DNA form, the CDR3 reads TGTGCCAGCAGCTTGGATGTCTTCTGGGATGAGCAGTTCTTC.

This clonotype was counted only a few times. This chain connects TRBV11-2 to TRBJ2-1; TRBD2 matches 9 bases. CDR3 size: 15 residues. After removal of 3 bases from V and 6 bases from J, the junction contained 6 bases not matched to a gene. The V gene's germline CDR1 is SGHAT and CDR2 FQNNGV. The CDR3 is CASSFRSGSGNEQFF. CDR3 bases: TGTGCCAGCAGCTTCCGTAGCGGGAGTGGCAATGAGCAGTTCTTC.

This clonotype came up many times. The V and J genes are TRBV11-2 and TRBJ2-5; 9 positions agree with TRBD2. The CDR3 runs to 14 residues. The V and J ends lost 5 bases and 7 bases, in that order; junction bases with no gene match: 8. CDR1 is SGHAT and CDR2 is FQNNGV in the germline V gene. The CDR3 reads CASSPSGTQRTQYF. The DNA of the CDR3 is TGTGCCAGCAGCCCTAGCGGGACCCAACGGACCCAGTACTTC.

The chain carries TRBV20-1 and TRBJ2-2; weak D call: TRBD1 (6 bases). V gave up 7 bases and J gave up 2 bases, with 11 bases separating them. There are 13 residues in the CDR3. Germline values: CDR1 DFQATT, CDR2 SNEGSKA (reference sequence). In DNA form, the CDR3 reads TGCAGTGTAAACAGGGCCAACACCGGGGAGCTGTTTTTT. As protein: CSVNRANTGELFF.

The gene calls are TRBV4-2 and TRBJ1-6; the match to TRBD1 covers 10 bases. CDR3 size: 17 residues. CDR1 and CDR2 (germline): LGHNA, YNFKEQ. J gave up 8 bases and V 1 base, and 8 bases lay outside the gene matches. CDR3 sequence (DNA): TGTGCCAGCAGCCAAGCGACAACCGGGACAGGGGATTCACCCCTCCACTTT. This sequence encodes CASSQATTGTGDSPLHF.

The CDR3 reads CASSQGDNQIREQYV. The CDR3 region has the DNA TGCGCCAGCAGTCAGGGGGACAACCAAATAAGGGAGCAGTACGTC. The chain recombines TRBV5-1 with TRBJ2-7, with 7 bases aligning to TRBD1. Germline values: CDR1 SGHRS, CDR2 YFSETQ. The ends lost 5 bases at V and 7 bases at J; junction bases unmatched: 15. The CDR3 has 15 residues.

At least ten counts were recorded for this clonotype. DNA of the CDR3: TGCGCCAGCAGCTTGGAGACACCAAACTATGGCTACACCTTC. As protein: CASSLETPNYGYTF. The gene calls are TRBV5-1 and TRBJ1-2; D is uncertain. The V gene lost 0 bases and the J gene lost 2 bases, with 8 bases spanning the gap. This CDR3 contains 14 residues. Germline V gene lookup returns CDR1 SGHRS and CDR2 YFSETQ.

This clonotype was recorded a few times. The chain is built from TRBV20-1 and TRBJ2-5; D is perhaps TRBD2 (6 bases). The V gene lost 5 bases and the J gene lost 5 bases, with 15 bases spanning the gap. Germline CDR1 and CDR2: DFQATT and SNEGSKA (reference sequence). This CDR3 contains 13 residues. CDR3 protein: CSAGLAWGETQYF. Written as DNA, the CDR3 is TGCAGTGCTGGGCTAGCGTGGGGGGAGACCCAGTACTTC.

The table lists this clonotype with a few counts. The V call is TRBV27, the J call TRBJ1-6, with D perhaps TRBD1 (6 bases). Trimming shortened V by 5 bases and J by 9 bases, and 17 bases separated the two germline ends. Germline assignment: CDR1 MNHEY and CDR2 SMNVEV (reference sequence). The CDR3 loop spans 15 amino acids. CDR3: CASSLTQGLGSPLHF. CDR3 coding DNA: TGTGCCAGCAGTCTAACCCAGGGGCTCGGTTCACCCCTCCACTTT.

This clonotype was found many times. The V call is TRBV3-1, the J call TRBJ2-5, with a possible D match to TRBD2 (5 bases). The V gene's germline CDR1 is LGHDT and CDR2 YNNKEL (reference sequence). The CDR3 spans 16 residues. V shed 0 bases and J shed 5 bases, with 16 bases lying between them. CDR3 nucleotide sequence: TGTGCCAGCAGCCAAGATACACCGGGAACATGGGAGACCCAGTACTTC. This encodes CASSQDTPGTWETQYF.

The chain uses TRBV4-1 and TRBJ2-2; 12 nucleotides match TRBD2. The germline V gene has CDR1 MGHRA and CDR2 YSYEKL. V was clipped by 9 bases and J by 0 bases; unmatched bases: 5. The CDR3 is made up of 16 amino acids. CDR3 sequence: CASHLAGGSNTGELFF. As DNA, the CDR3 is TGCGCCAGTCATCTAGCGGGAGGGTCGAACACCGGGGAGCTGTTTTTT.

This clonotype was seen a few times. The V and J genes are TRBV11-1 and TRBJ1-1; TRBD1 aligns across 8 bases. V trimming: 5 bases; J trimming: 0 bases; junction bases outside the gene matches: 2. The CDR3 has 14 amino acids. CDR1 and CDR2 (germline): SGHAT, FQDESV (reference sequence). The CDR3 region is CASSRTGMNTEAFF. The CDR3 region has the DNA TGTGCCAGCAGCCGGACAGGGATGAACACTGAAGCTTTCTTT.

The V gene is TRBV9, the J gene TRBJ2-1; 10 bases match TRBD2. Germline-derived CDR1 and CDR2 are SGDLS and YYNGEE. V lost 3 bases and J lost 7; bases outside the gene matches: 7. The CDR3 spans 15 residues. Written as DNA, the CDR3 is TGTGCCAGCAGCGCCCTAGCGGGAGCGGGGAATGAGCAGTTCTTC. Its protein is CASSALAGAGNEQFF.

In its sample, this clonotype was seen a few times. The rearrangement uses TRBV12-3 or TRBV12-4 and TRBJ2-7; D gene uncertain. The CDR3 is 14 residues long. The V end was cut by 3 bases, the J end by 1 base, with 10 bases between. The CDR3, as DNA: TGTGCCAGCAGTTTTTTGGACGCTTCCTACGAGCAGTACGTC. This gives the protein CASSFLDASYEQYV.

This sequence joins TRBV11-2 and TRBJ2-2, with TRBD2 identical over 8 bases. This CDR3 comprises 15 residues. Germline CDR1 is SGHAT and CDR2 is FQNNGV. J gave up 0 bases and V 5 bases, and 2 bases lay outside the gene matches. CDR3 sequence reads: CASSPGGANTGELFF. DNA of the CDR3: TGTGCCAGCAGCCCCGGGGGGGCGAACACCGGGGAGCTGTTTTTT.